The 19 T cell receptor beta chains in this list originate from one sample, sequenced in a study of T cells in Graves' hyperthyroidism and ophthalmopathy (dated by TCRdb to the late 2010s). The library was prepared using multiplex PCR. These reads were obtained on an Illumina HiSeq 2000. The TCR beta CDR3 regions were amplified from RNA transcripts. A first-round RT-PCR of the TCR CDR3 used the HTBI primer set with the Qiagen OneStep RT-PCR kit. TCRdb reprocessed the public reads (quality trimming at Q25 with fastp, clone calling with MiXCR) and kept in-frame beta chains. Every entry covers one CDR3 protein and lists the most common genes and DNA from its rows. The sample table lists about 300,000 distinct CDR3 sequences, 25% to 30% of them with a count of one. The ten largest clones capture about 30% of the sample. The specimen was blood. All receptors come from a man aged 35 to 55 with Graves' hyperthyroidism that later progressed to Graves' ophthalmopathy.

CDR3 residues: CASSFRGAGEQYF. CDR3 DNA: TGTGCCAGCAGTTTTCGGGGGGCGGGCGAGCAGTACTTC. J is TRBJ2-7 and V is TRBV6-5, with a possible D match to TRBD2 (7 bases). CDR1 and CDR2 from the germline V gene are MNHEY and SVGAGI. CDR3 length: 13 amino acids. Trimming shortened V by 4 bases and J by 6 bases, and 13 bases separated the two germline ends.

This clonotype was counted at least ten times. This chain links TRBV2 with TRBJ1-1, with D hard to call. Germline V gene lookup returns CDR1 SNHLY and CDR2 FYNNEI. Trimming stripped 6 bases from V and 8 bases from J, with 10 bases between. The length of the CDR3 is 11 residues. For the CDR3, the DNA is TGTGCCAGCAGAAGTTCCGTAGAAGCTTTCTTT. Amino acids: CASRSSVEAFF. The variable domain in full, completed from reference TRBV2 and TRBJ1-1, reads EPEVTQTPSHQVTQMGQEVILRCVPISNHLYFYWYRQILGQKVEFLVSFYNNEISEKSEIFDDQFSVERPDGSNFTLKIRSTKLEDSAMYFCASRSSVEAFFGQGTRLTVV.

J is TRBJ2-5 and V is TRBV19, with D hard to call. Germline-derived CDR1 and CDR2 are LNHDA and SQIVND (reference sequence). V was cut by 5 bases and J by 7 bases, with 8 bases left in between. This CDR3 has 11 amino acids. The CDR3 loop reads CASSDSGTQYF. Written as DNA, the CDR3 is TGTGCCAGTAGTGATAGTGGGACCCAGTACTTC.

This clonotype appeared many times. This chain connects TRBV28 to TRBJ2-4; tentatively, D is TRBD1 (6 bases). The V and J ends lost 7 bases and 4 bases respectively, with 14 bases between them. The CDR3 is 14 residues long. Germline CDR1 and CDR2: MDHEN and SYDVKM. CDR3 sequence: CASNPPDRKNIQYF. The CDR3 DNA reads as TGTGCCAGCAACCCCCCGGACAGAAAAAACATTCAGTACTTC.

This clonotype was seen many times. This rearrangement joins TRBV12-3 or TRBV12-4 to TRBJ2-7; 10 positions agree with TRBD2. V shed 5 bases and J 7 bases; nucleotides not matched to a gene: 5. CDR3 length equals 13 residues. The CDR3 nucleotides are TGTGCCAGCAGTCCTAGCGGGAGTTTAGAGCAGTACTTC. This gives the protein CASSPSGSLEQYF.

The chain joins TRBV12-3 or TRBV12-4 to TRBJ1-5; D unclear. This CDR3 spans 14 amino acids. V dropped 6 bases and J dropped 2 bases, with 11 bases sitting between them. The CDR3 protein is CASRTGSGNQPQHF. CDR3 bases: TGTGCCAGCAGAACCGGCAGTGGCAATCAGCCCCAGCATTTT.

There are a few counts of this clonotype. CDR3 bases: TGTGCCAGCAGTTACTCGAATCGGGAGCCCTCAGATACGCAGTATTTT. This codes for CASSYSNREPSDTQYF. The chain carries TRBV6-5 and TRBJ2-3; tentative D call: TRBD2 (6 bases). The CDR3 runs 16 residues. The V end was cut by 0 bases, the J end by 4 bases, with 14 bases between. Per germline, CDR1 MNHEY and CDR2 SVGAGI.

This clonotype was detected many times. The chain is built from TRBV15 and TRBJ1-5, with 10 bases matching TRBD1. The germline V gene has CDR1 LNHNV and CDR2 YYDKDF (reference sequence). The CDR3 totals 16 residues. V dropped 0 bases and J dropped 5; count of bases not matched to a gene: 4. This chain's CDR3 is CATSRERGTGDQPQHF. The CDR3 region has the DNA TGTGCCACCAGCAGAGAAAGGGGGACAGGGGATCAGCCCCAGCATTTT. Together with reference TRBV15 and TRBJ1-5, the CDR3 gives the full variable domain: DAMVIQNPRYQVTQFGKPVTLSCSQTLNHNVMYWYQQKSSQAPKLLFHYYDKDFNNEADTPDNFQSRRPNTSFCFLDIRSPGLGDTAMYLCATSRERGTGDQPQHFGDGTRLSIL.

This clonotype showed up many times. This sequence joins TRBV10-3 and TRBJ2-2, with 7 bases that match TRBD1. The CDR3 is 16 residues long. Germline trimming cut 2 bases from V and 7 bases from J; bases unmatched to any gene: 10. The germline V gene encodes CDR1 ENHRY and CDR2 SYGVKD. The DNA of the CDR3 is TGTGCCATCAGTGAGCGACACAGGGGAGCCGTCGGGGAGCTGTTTTTT. Residues: CAISERHRGAVGELFF.

V usage is TRBV11-2 and J usage is TRBJ1-2, with D possibly matching TRBD1 (5 bases). CDR3 length: 14 residues. Looked up from germline, CDR1 is SGHAT and CDR2 is FQNNGV. The V gene lost 5 bases and the J gene lost 4 bases, with 14 bases spanning the gap. CDR3 sequence (DNA): TGTGCCAGCAGCGGACTTGGGACGGTCTATGGCTACACCTTC. Translating gives CASSGLGTVYGYTF. The full variable domain, its missing parts supplied by reference TRBV11-2 and TRBJ1-2, is EAGVAQSPRYKIIEKRQSVAFWCNPISGHATLYWYQQILGQGPKLLIQFQNNGVVDDSQLPKDRFSAERLKGVDSTLKIQPAKLEDSAVYLCASSGLGTVYGYTFGSGTRLTVV.

This clonotype was seen ten or more times. The chain joins TRBV6-5 to TRBJ1-2; D is ambiguous. Trimming took 5 bases from V and 7 from J, leaving 8 bases between them. The CDR3 has 11 residues. CDR1 is MNHEY, CDR2 SVGAGI, per germline. In nucleotides, the CDR3 is TGTGCCAGCAGTACCGGTATTGGCTACACCTTC. It codes for CASSTGIGYTF.

Many counts were recorded for this clonotype. V gene TRBV24-1 combines with J gene TRBJ2-5; D possibly corresponds to TRBD1 (6 bases). Trimming left V 4 bases short and J 3 bases short, with 11 bases between. There are 14 residues in the CDR3. Germline assignment: CDR1 KGHDR and CDR2 SFDVKD. CDR3 coding DNA: TGTGCCACCAGTGAAGGACAGAATAAAGAGACCCAGTACTTC. The encoded protein is CATSEGQNKETQYF.

This clonotype has a count of ten or more. The CDR3 sequence is CAWSARQGAYEQYF. Here the CDR3 DNA reads TGTGCCTGGAGTGCGAGACAGGGGGCCTACGAGCAGTACTTC. The V and J genes are TRBV30 and TRBJ2-7; 9 bases line up with TRBD1. With 1 base clipped from V and 2 bases from J, the junction kept 3 bases outside the gene matches. The length of the CDR3 is 14 residues. Germline V gene sequence: CDR1 GTSNPN, CDR2 SVGIG (reference sequence).

This clonotype was picked up many times. The chain recombines TRBV28 with TRBJ2-1, with D unresolved. CDR1 MDHEN and CDR2 SYDVKM come from the germline V gene. The CDR3 extends over 11 amino acids. The germline V and J ends were trimmed by 2 bases and 10 bases, with 6 bases remaining between them. Here the CDR3 reads CASSLKLEQFF. The CDR3 nucleotides read TGTGCCAGCAGTTTAAAACTGGAGCAGTTCTTC.

V is TRBV28 and J is TRBJ2-7; D is unclear. Germline CDR1 MDHEN, CDR2 SYDVKM. V was clipped by 6 bases and J by 0 bases, with 15 bases between them. This CDR3 has 15 amino acids. CDR3 DNA: TGTGCCAGCAGAGAACTGGCGGTCAGCTCCTACGAGCAGTACTTC. It translates to CASRELAVSSYEQYF.

In the case of this clonotype: One junction end does not reproduce the germline sequence, and a read error may be involved. The genes are TRBV6-2 or TRBV6-3 and TRBJ2-7; unclear D gene. The CDR3 runs to 12 residues. Per the germline V gene, CDR1 is MNHEY and CDR2 is SVGEGT. CDR3 region: CASSPQGYGQYF. CDR3 DNA sequence: TGTGCCAGCAGTCCACAAGGATACGGGCAGTACTTC.

This clonotype was counted ten times or more. J is TRBJ2-2 and V is TRBV7-3, with TRBD2 matching over 11 bases. The V and J ends lost 6 bases and 5 bases, in that order; junction bases with no gene match: 5. This CDR3 is built from 15 residues. Looked up from germline, CDR1 is SGHTA and CDR2 is FQGTGA. As DNA, the CDR3 is TGTGCCAGCAGGAGCCGACTAGCGGGAACCGGGGAGCTGTTTTTT. It translates to CASRSRLAGTGELFF.

The sample holds many counts of this clonotype. CDR3 amino acids: CASSGITGGSTEAFF. CDR3 nucleotides: TGTGCCAGCAGCGGAATCACAGGGGGGAGCACTGAAGCTTTCTTT. The chain recombines TRBV9 with TRBJ1-1, with 8 bases matching TRBD1. Trimming at V came to 3 bases and at J to 4 bases, leaving 8 bases not matched to a gene. The CDR3 sequence is 15 residues long. From germline, CDR1 is SGDLS and CDR2 YYNGEE.

This clonotype turned up a few times. The chain recombines TRBV25-1 with TRBJ2-7; 7 nucleotides align to TRBD1. Per the germline V gene, CDR1 is MGHDK and CDR2 is SYGVNS. The CDR3 length is 16 residues. Trimming cost V 3 bases and J 2 bases; bases outside gene matches: 10. The CDR3 region has the DNA TGTGCCAGCAGTGAGATGGGCCGGGACAGCACCTACGAGCAGTACTTC. Translated, it gives CASSEMGRDSTYEQYF.